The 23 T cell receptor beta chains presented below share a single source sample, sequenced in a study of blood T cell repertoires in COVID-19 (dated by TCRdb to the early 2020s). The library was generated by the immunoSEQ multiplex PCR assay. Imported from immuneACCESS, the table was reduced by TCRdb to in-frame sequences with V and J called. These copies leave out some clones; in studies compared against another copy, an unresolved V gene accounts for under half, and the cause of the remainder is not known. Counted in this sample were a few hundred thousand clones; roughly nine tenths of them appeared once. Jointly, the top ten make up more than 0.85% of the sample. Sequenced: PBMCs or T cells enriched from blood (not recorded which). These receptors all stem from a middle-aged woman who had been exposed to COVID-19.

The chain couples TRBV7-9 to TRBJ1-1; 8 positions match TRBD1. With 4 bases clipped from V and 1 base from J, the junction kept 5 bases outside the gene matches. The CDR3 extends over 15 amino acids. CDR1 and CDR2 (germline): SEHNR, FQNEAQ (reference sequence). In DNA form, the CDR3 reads TGTGCCAGCAGCTCCGCCGGACAGGGGAACACTGAAGCTTTCTTT. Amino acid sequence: CASSSAGQGNTEAFF.

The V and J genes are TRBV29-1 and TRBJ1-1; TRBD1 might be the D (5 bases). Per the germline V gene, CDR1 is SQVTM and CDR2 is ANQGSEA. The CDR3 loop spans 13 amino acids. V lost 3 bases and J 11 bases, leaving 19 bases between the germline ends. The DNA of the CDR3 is TGCAGCGTTGACCAAGCGGGGCGAGGGGCGGCTTTCTTT. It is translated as CSVDQAGRGAAFF.

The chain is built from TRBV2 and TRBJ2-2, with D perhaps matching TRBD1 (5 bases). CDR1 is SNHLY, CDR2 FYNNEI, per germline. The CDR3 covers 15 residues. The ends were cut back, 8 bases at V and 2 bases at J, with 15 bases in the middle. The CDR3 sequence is CASAARTGNTGELFF. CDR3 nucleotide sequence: TGTGCCAGCGCCGCACGTACAGGAAACACCGGGGAGCTGTTTTTT.

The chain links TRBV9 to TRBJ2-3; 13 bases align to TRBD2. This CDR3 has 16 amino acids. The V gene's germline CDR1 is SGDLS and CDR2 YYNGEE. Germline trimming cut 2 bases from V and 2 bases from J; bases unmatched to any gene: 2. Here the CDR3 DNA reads TGTGCCAGCAGCGTCGGGACTAGCGGGATCACAGATACGCAGTATTTT. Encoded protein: CASSVGTSGITDTQYF. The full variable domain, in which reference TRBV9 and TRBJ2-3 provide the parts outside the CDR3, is DSGVTQTPKHLITATGQRVTLRCSPRSGDLSVYWYQQSLDQGLQFLIQYYNGEERAKGNILERFSAQQFPDLHSELNLSSLELGDSALYFCASSVGTSGITDTQYFGPGTRLTVL.

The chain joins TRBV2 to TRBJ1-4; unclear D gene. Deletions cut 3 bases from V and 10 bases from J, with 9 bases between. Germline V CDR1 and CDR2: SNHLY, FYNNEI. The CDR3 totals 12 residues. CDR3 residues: CASSDEGGKLFF. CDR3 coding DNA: TGTGCCAGCAGTGATGAGGGTGGAAAACTGTTTTTT.

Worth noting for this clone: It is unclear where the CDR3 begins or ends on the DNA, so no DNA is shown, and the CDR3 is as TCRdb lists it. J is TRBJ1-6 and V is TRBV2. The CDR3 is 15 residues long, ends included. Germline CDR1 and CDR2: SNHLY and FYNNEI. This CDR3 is CASSTSGNYNSPLHF.

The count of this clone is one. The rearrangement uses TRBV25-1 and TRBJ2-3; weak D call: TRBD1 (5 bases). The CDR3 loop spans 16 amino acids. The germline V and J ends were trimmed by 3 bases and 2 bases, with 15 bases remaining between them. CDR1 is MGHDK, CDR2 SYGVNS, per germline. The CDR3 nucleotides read TGTGCCAGCAGTGATTTGGGGCAGATACCCACAGATACGCAGTATTTT. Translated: CASSDLGQIPTDTQYF.

CDR3: CASTGQGASQPQHF. The CDR3 nucleotides read TGTGCCAGCACCGGACAGGGGGCTTCTCAGCCCCAGCATTTT. The rearrangement links TRBV21-1 to TRBJ1-5; the DNA was not compared with TRBD1, the D call given in the table. TRBV21-1 is a known pseudogene. This CDR3 is built from 14 residues.

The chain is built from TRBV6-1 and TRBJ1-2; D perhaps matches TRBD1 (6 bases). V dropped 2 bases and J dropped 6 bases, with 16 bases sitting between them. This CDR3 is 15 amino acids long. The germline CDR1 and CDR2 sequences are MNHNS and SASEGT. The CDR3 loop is CASSELGGGRDGYTF. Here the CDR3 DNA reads TGTGCCAGCAGTGAACTCGGGGGGGGGCGAGATGGCTACACCTTC.

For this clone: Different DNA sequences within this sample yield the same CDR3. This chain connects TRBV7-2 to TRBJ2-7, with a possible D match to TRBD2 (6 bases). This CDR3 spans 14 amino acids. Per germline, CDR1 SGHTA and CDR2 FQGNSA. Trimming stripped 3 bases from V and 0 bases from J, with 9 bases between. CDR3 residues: CASSFSGSSYEQYF. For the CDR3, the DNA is TGTGCCAGCAGCTTTAGCGGTAGCTCCTACGAGCAGTACTTC.

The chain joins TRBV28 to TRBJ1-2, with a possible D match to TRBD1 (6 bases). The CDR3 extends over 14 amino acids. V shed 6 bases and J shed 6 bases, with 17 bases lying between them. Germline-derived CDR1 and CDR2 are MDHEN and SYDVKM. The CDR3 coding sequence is TGTGCCAGCAGCCTAGGCCAGGGGCATAATGGCTACACCTTC. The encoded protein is CASSLGQGHNGYTF.

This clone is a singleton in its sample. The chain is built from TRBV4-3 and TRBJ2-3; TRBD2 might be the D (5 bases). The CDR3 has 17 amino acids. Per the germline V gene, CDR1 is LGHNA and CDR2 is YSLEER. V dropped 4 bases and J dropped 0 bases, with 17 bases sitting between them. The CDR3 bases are TGCGCCAGCAGCCTTTCCCCGAACAGCGGAAGCACAGATACGCAGTATTTT. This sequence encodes CASSLSPNSGSTDTQYF.

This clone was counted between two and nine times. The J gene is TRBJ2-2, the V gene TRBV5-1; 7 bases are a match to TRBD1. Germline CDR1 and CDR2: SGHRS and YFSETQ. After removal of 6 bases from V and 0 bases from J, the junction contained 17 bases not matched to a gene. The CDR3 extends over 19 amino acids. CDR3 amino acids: CASTYNPWRQGANTGELFF. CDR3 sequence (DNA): TGCGCCAGCACCTACAATCCGTGGCGGCAGGGGGCGAACACCGGGGAGCTGTTTTTT.

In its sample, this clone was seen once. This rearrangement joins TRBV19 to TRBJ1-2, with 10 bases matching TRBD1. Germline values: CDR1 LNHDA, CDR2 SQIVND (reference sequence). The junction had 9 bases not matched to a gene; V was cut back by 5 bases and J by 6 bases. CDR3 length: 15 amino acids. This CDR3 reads CASSFHDRGRNGYTF. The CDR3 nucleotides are TGTGCCAGTAGTTTCCACGACAGGGGGCGCAATGGCTACACCTTC.

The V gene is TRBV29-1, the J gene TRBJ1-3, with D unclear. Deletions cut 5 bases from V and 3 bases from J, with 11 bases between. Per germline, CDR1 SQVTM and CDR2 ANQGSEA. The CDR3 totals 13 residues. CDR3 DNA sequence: TGCAGCGTTTCGTCGGGAAATGGAAACACCATATATTTT. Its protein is CSVSSGNGNTIYF.

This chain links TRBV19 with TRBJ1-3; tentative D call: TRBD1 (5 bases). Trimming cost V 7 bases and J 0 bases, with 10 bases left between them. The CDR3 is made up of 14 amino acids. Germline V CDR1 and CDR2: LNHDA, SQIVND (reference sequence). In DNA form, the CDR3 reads TGTGCCAGTATGGGGGACTTCTCTGGAAACACCATATATTTT. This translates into CASMGDFSGNTIYF.

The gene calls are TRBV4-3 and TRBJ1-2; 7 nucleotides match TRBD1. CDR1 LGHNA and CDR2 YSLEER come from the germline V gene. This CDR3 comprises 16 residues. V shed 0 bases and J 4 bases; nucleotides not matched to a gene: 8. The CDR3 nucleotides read TGCGCCAGCAGCCAAGAGGGCCTCGGGACAGTCTATGGCTACACCTTC. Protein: CASSQEGLGTVYGYTF.

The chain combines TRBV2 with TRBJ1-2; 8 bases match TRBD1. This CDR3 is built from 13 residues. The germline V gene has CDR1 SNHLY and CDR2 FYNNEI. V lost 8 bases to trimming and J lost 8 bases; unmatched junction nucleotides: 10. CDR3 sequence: CASEKQGVGGYTF. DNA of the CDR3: TGTGCCAGCGAGAAACAGGGGGTGGGAGGCTACACCTTC. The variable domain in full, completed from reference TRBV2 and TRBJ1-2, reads EPEVTQTPSHQVTQMGQEVILRCVPISNHLYFYWYRQILGQKVEFLVSFYNNEISEKSEIFDDQFSVERPDGSNFTLKIRSTKLEDSAMYFCASEKQGVGGYTFGSGTRLTVV.

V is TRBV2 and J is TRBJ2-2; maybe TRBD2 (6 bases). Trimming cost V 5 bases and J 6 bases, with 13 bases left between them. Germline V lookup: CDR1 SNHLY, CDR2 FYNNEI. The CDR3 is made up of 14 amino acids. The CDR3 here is CASSLVGGAGELFF. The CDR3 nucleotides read TGTGCCAGCAGTTTAGTAGGAGGGGCCGGGGAGCTGTTTTTT.

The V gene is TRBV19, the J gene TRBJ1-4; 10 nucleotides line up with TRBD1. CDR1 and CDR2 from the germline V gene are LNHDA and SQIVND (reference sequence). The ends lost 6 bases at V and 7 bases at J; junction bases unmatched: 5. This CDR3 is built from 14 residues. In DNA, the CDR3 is TGTGCCAGTAGCAAGACAGGGGGCCCTGAAAAACTGTTTTTT. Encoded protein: CASSKTGGPEKLFF.

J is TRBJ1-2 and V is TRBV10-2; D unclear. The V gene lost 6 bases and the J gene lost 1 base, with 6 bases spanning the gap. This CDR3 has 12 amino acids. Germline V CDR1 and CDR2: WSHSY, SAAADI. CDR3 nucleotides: TGCGCCAGCAGGAACAGTAACTATGGCTACACCTTC. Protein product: CASRNSNYGYTF.

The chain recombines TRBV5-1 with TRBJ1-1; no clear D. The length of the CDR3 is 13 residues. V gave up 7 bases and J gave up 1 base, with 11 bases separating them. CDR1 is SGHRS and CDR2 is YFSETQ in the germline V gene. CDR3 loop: CASGDGPNTEAFF. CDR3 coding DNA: TGCGCCAGCGGAGACGGTCCGAACACTGAAGCTTTCTTT.

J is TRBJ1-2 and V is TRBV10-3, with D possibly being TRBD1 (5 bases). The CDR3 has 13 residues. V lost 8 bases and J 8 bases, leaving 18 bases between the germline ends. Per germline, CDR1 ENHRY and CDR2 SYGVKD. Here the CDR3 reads CAILGISGGGYTF. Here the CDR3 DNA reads TGTGCCATCCTTGGGATATCCGGGGGGGGCTACACCTTC.